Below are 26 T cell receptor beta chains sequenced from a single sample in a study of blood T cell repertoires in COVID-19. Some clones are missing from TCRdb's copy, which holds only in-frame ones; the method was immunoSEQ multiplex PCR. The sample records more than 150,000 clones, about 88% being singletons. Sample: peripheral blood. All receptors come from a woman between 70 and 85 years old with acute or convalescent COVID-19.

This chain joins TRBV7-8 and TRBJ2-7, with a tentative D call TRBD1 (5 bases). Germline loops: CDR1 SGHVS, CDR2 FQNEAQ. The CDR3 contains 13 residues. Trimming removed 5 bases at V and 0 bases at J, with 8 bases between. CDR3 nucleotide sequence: TGTGCCAGCAGCCGCCAGGGCTCCTACGAGCAGTACTTC. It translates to CASSRQGSYEQYF. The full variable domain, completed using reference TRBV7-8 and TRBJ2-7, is GAGVSQSPRYKVAKRGQDVALRCDPISGHVSLFWYQQALGQGPEFLTYFQNEAQLDKSGLPSDRFFAERPEGSVSTLKIQRTQQEDSAVYLCASSRQGSYEQYFGPGTRLTVT.

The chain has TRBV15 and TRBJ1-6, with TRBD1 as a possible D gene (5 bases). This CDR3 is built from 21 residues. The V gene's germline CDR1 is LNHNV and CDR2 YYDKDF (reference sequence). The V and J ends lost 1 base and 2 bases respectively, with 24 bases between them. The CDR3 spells CATSRAIKLGRGYAYNSPLHF. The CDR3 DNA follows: TGTGCCACCAGCAGAGCGATAAAGCTCGGGAGGGGTTATGCCTATAATTCACCCCTCCACTTT. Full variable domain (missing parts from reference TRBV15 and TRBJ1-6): DAMVIQNPRYQVTQFGKPVTLSCSQTLNHNVMYWYQQKSSQAPKLLFHYYDKDFNNEADTPDNFQSRRPNTSFCFLDIRSPGLGDTAMYLCATSRAIKLGRGYAYNSPLHFGNGTRLTVT.

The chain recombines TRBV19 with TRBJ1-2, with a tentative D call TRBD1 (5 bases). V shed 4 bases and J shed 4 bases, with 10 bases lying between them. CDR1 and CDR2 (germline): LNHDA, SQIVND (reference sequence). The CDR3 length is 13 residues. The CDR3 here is CASSTPQGYGYTF. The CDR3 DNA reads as TGTGCCAGTAGTACCCCCCAGGGCTATGGCTACACCTTC. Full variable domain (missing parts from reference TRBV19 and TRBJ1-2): DGGITQSPKYLFRKEGQNVTLSCEQNLNHDAMYWYRQDPGQGLRLIYYSQIVNDFQKGDIAEGYSVSREKKESFPLTVTSAQKNPTAFYLCASSTPQGYGYTFGSGTRLTVV.

CDR3 nucleotide sequence: TGTGCCACCATAGAGGGACAGAACACTGAAGCTTTCTTT. It translates to CATIEGQNTEAFF. The chain links TRBV24-1 to TRBJ1-1; possibly TRBD1 for D (6 bases). Germline V gene lookup returns CDR1 KGHDR and CDR2 SFDVKD. V lost 8 bases, J lost 1 base, and 10 bases lay in between. CDR3 length equals 13 residues.

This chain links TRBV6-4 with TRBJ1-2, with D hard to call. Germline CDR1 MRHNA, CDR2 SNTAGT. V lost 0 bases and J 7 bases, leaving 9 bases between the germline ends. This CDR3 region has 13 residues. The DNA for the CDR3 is TGTGCCAGCAGTGACTCGCGTTTTAGTGGCTACACCTTC. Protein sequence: CASSDSRFSGYTF.

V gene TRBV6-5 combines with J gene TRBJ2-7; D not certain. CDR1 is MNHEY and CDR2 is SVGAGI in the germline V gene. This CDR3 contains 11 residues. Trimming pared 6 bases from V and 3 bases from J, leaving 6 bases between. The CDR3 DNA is TGTGCCAGCAGGTATCTCTACGAGCAGTACGTC. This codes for CASRYLYEQYV.

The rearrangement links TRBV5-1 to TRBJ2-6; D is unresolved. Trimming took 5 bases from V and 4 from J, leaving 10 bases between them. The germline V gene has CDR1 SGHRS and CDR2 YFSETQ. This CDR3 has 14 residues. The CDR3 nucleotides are TGCGCCAGCAGACTATCATCCGGGGCCAACGTCCTGACTTTC. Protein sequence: CASRLSSGANVLTF.

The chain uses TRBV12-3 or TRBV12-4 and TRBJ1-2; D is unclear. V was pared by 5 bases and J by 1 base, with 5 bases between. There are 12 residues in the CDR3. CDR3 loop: CASSLGNYGYTF. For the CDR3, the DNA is TGTGCCAGCAGTCTCGGTAACTATGGCTACACCTTC.

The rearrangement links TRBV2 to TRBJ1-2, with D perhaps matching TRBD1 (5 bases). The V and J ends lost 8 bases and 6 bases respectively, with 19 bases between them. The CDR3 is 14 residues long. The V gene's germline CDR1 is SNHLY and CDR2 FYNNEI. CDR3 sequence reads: CASGPGRGGDGYTF. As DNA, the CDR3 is TGTGCCAGCGGACCGGGACGGGGAGGGGATGGCTACACCTTC.

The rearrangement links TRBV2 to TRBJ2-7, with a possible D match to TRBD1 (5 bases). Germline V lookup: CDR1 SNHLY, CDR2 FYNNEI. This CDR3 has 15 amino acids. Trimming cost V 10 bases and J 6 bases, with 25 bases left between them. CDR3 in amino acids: CATTRWNTDSLEQYV. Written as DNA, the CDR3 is TGTGCCACCACCAGATGGAATACAGACAGCCTCGAGCAGTACGTC.

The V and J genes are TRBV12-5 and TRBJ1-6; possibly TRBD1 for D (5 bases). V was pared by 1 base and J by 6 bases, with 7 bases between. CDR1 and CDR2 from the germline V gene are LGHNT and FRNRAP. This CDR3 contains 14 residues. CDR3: CASGLGQSNSPLHF. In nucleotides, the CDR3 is TGTGCTAGTGGTTTGGGACAGAGTAATTCACCCCTCCACTTT. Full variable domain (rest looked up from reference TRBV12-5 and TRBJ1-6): DARVTQTPRHKVTEMGQEVTMRCQPILGHNTVFWYRQTMMQGLELLAYFRNRAPLDDSGMPKDRFSAEMPDATLATLKIQPSEPRDSAVYFCASGLGQSNSPLHFGNGTRLTVT.

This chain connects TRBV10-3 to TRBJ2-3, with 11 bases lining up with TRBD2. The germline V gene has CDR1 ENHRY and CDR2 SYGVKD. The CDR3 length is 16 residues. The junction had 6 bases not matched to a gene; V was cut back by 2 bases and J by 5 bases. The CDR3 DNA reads TGTGCCATCAGTGAGAGGGTAGCGGGGGGGCTAGATACGCAGTATTTT. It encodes CAISERVAGGLDTQYF.

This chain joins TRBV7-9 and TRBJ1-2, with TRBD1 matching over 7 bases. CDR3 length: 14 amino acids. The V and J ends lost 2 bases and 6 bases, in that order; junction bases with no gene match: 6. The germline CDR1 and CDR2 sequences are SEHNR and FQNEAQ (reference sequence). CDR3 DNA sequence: TGTGCCAGCAGCTTAAGCGAGGGGGCAGATGGCTACACCTTC. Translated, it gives CASSLSEGADGYTF.

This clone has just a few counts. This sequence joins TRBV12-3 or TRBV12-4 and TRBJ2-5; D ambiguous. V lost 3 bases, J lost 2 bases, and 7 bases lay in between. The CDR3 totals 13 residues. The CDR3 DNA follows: TGTGCCAGCAGTTTTGTCCATCAAGAGACCCAGTACTTC. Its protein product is CASSFVHQETQYF.

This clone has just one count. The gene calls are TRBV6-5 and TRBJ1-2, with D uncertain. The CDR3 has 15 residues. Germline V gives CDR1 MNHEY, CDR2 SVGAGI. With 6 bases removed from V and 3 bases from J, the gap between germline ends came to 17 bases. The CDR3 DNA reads TGTGCCAGCAGCCCCTGGTCGGGATCTCACTATGGCTACACCTTC. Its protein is CASSPWSGSHYGYTF.

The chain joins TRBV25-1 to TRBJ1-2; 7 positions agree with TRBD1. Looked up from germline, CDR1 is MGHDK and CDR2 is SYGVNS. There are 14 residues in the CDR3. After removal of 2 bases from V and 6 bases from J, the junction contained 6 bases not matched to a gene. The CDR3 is CASSEGRGGHGYTF. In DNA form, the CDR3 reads TGTGCCAGCAGTGAAGGCCGAGGGGGCCATGGCTACACCTTC.

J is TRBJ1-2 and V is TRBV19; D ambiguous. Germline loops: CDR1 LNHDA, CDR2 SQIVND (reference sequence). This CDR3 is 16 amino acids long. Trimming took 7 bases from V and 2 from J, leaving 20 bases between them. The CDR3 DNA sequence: TGTGCCAGTACCCTTGAATCGCAGGTTTACAACTATGGCTACACCTTC. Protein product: CASTLESQVYNYGYTF.

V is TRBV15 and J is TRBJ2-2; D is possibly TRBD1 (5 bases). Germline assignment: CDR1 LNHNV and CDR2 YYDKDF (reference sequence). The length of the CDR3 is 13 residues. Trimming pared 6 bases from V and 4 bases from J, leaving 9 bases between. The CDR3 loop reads CATRSRATGELFF. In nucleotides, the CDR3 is TGTGCCACCAGGAGCAGGGCCACCGGGGAGCTGTTTTTT.

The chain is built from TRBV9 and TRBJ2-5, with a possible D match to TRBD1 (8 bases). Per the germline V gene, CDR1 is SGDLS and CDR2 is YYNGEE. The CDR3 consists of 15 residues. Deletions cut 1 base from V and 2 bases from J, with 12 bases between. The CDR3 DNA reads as TGTGCCAGCAGCGTACAACAGGGGGGGCAAGAGACCCAGTACTTC. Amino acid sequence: CASSVQQGGQETQYF.

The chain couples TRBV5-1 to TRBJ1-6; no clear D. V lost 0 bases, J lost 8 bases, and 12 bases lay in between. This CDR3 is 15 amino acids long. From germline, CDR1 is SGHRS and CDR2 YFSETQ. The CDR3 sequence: CASSLGWAGDSPLHF. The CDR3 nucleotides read TGCGCCAGCAGCTTGGGGTGGGCCGGGGATTCACCCCTCCACTTT.

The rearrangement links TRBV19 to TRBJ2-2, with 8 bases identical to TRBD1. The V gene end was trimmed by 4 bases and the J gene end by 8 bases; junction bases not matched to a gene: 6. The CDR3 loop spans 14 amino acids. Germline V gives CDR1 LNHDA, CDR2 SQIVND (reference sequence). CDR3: CASSTGQGRGELFF. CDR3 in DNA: TGTGCCAGTAGTACCGGACAGGGACGAGGGGAGCTGTTTTTT. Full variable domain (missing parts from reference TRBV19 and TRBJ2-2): DGGITQSPKYLFRKEGQNVTLSCEQNLNHDAMYWYRQDPGQGLRLIYYSQIVNDFQKGDIAEGYSVSREKKESFPLTVTSAQKNPTAFYLCASSTGQGRGELFFGEGSRLTVL.

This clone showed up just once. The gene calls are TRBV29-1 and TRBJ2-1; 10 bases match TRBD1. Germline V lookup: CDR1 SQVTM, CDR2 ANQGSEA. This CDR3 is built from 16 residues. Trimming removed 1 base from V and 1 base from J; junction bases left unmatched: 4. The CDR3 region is CSVEAPGQGSYNEQFF. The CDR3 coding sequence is TGCAGCGTTGAAGCGCCGGGACAGGGGTCCTACAATGAGCAGTTCTTC.

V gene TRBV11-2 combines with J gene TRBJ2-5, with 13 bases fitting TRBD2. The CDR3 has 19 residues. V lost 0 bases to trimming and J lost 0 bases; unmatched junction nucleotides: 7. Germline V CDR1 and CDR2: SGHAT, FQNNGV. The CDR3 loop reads CASSLDHVTSGGNQETQYF. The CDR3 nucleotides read TGTGCCAGCAGCTTAGATCATGTGACTAGCGGGGGGAACCAAGAGACCCAGTACTTC.

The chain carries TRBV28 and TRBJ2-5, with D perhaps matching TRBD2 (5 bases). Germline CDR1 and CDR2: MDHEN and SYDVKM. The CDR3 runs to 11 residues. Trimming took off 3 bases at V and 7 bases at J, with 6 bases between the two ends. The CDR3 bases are TGTGCCAGCAGTTTCGAGGGGACCCAGTACTTC. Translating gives CASSFEGTQYF.

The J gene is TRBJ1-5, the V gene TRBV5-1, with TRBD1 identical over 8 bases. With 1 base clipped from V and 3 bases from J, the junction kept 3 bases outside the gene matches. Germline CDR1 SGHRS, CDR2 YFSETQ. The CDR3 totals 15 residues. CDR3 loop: CASSLQGADNQPQHF. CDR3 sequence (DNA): TGCGCCAGCAGCTTGCAGGGGGCGGACAATCAGCCCCAGCATTTT.

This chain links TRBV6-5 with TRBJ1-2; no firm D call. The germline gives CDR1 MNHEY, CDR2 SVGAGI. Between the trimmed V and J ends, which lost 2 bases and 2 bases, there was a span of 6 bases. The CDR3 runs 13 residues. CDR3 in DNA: TGTGCCAGCAGTTACGAGGCAAACTATGGCTACACCTTC. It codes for CASSYEANYGYTF.